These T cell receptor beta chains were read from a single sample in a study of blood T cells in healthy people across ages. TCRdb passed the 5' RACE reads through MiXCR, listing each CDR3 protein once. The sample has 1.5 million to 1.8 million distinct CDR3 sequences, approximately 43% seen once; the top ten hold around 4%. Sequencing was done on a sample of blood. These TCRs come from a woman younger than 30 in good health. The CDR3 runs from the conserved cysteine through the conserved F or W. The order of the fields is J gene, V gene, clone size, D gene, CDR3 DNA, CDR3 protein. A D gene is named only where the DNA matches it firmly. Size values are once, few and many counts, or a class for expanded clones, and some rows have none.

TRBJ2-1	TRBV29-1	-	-	TGCAGCGTTGAAGGCCAGGCTAGCTCTTCCTACAATGAGCAGTTCTTC	CSVEGQASSSYNEQFF
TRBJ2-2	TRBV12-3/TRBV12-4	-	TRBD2	TGTGCCAGCAGTTTGGGACTAGCGGAGCTTGGCGGGGAGCTGTTTTTT	CASSLGLAELGGELFF
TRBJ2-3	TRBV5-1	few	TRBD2	TGCGCCAGCAGCTTGTTCAGTTCTAGCGGGAGTTCAGATACGCAGTATTTT	CASSLFSSSGSSDTQYF
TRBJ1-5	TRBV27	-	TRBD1	TGTGCCAGCAGGCAACACGGGACAGGGGCGCTCAATAGCAATCAGCCCCAGCATTTT	CASRQHGTGALNSNQPQHF
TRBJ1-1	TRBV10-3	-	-	TGTGCCATCCGGAGGGAAGGGACTGAAGCTTTCTTT	CAIRREGTEAFF
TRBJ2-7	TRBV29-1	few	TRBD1	TGCAGCGTTGTGAGCATCCCCCAGGGGGCTGGGTACGAGCAGTACTTC	CSVVSIPQGAGYEQYF
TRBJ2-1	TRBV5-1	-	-	TGCGCCAGCAGCTGGGTTAGGGGGATCTACAATGAGCAGTTCTTC	CASSWVRGIYNEQFF
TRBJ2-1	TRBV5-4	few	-	TGTGCCAGCAGCGCCGCGGAGCTGTCCTACAATGAGCAGTTCTTC	CASSAAELSYNEQFF
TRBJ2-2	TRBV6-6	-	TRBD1	TGTGCCATTTCCGGGACAGGGACGACCGGGGAGCTGTTTTTT	CAISGTGTTGELFF
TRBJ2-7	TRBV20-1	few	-	TGCAGTGCTAGAGGCCGTGGGGGGCTTGAGCAGTACTTC	CSARGRGGLEQYF
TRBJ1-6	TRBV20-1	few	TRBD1	TGCAGTGCTCCAAGGACAGGGCTGAATTCACCCCTCCACTTT	CSAPRTGLNSPLHF
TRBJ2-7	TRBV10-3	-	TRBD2	TGTGCCATCAGTGGGTATAGGGGACTAGCGTACGAGCAGTACTTC	CAISGYRGLAYEQYF
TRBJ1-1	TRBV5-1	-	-	TGCGCCAGCAGCGACGTGGGTGAAGCTTTCTTT	CASSDVGEAFF
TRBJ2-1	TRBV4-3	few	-	TGCGCCAGCAGCCAAGAAAATCGGGGCCGGAGCAATGAGCAGTTCTTC	CASSQENRGRSNEQFF
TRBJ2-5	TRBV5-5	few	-	TGTGCCAGCAGCTTAGGCCAGGTGTCCGAGACCCAGTACTTC	CASSLGQVSETQYF
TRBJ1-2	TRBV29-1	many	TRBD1	TGCAGCGTTGGGTGGGGACAGTTAGGCTACACCTTC	CSVGWGQLGYTF
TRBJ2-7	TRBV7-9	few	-	TGTGCCAGCAGCTGGGGGACGGGAGAGCAGTACTTC	CASSWGTGEQYF
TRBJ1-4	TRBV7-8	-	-	TGTGCCAGCAGCCGAAGAGGGGGGAATGAAAAACTGTTTTTT	CASSRRGGNEKLFF
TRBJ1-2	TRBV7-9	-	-	TGTGCCAGCAGCTTCCGGACGGGTCCTAAAAATCCTGGCTATGGCTACACCTTC	CASSFRTGPKNPGYGYTF
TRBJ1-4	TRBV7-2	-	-	TGTGCCAGCACCAGACGGCCTGGGGAAAAACTGTTTTTT	CASTRRPGEKLFF
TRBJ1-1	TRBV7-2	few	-	TGTGCCAGCAGCTTACAAACGAGCACTGAAGCTTTCTTT	CASSLQTSTEAFF
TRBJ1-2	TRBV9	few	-	TGTGCCAGCAGCGTAGCTTCCGGGACGGCTAAGAGTGGCTATGGCTACACCTTC	CASSVASGTAKSGYGYTF
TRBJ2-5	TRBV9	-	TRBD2	TGTGCCAGCAGCGTATACAATCGGGGGGGCTGGAATGAGCAGTACTTC	CASSVYNRGGWNEQYF
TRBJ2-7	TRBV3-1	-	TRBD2	TGTGCCAGCAGTCCTGGACTAGCGGGGGTGATGTTATCCTACAATGAGCAGTACTTC	CASSPGLAGVMLSYNEQYF
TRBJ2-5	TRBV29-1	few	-	TGCAGCGTTGCAGGTCAAGAGACCCAGTACTTC	CSVAGQETQYF
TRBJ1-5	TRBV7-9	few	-	TGTGCCAGCAGTGACCGGGGTCAGCCCCAGCATTTT	CASSDRGQPQHF
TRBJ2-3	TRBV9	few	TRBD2	TGTGCCAGCAGCCGACTAAAAGCGGGGTCGGGAGATACGCAGTATTTT	CASSRLKAGSGDTQYF
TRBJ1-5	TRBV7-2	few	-	TGTGCCAGCAGCTTAGATAGGGTCTATCAGCCCCAGCATTTT	CASSLDRVYQPQHF
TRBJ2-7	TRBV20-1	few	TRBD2	TGCAGTGCTATTGCCGGGACTAGCGGAGTTGGGCAGTACTTC	CSAIAGTSGVGQYF
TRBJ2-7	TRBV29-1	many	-	TGCAGCGTTGCCACGGCAGAGGGCGAGCAGTACTTC	CSVATAEGEQYF
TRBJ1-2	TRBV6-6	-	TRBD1	TGTGCCAGCAGTAAACTCGGGACAGCCGTGGGCTATGGCTACACCTTC	CASSKLGTAVGYGYTF
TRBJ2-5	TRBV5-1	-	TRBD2	TGCGCCAGCAGCAGGGGACTAGCGGGAGAGACCCAGTACTTC	CASSRGLAGETQYF
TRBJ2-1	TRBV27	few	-	TGTGCCAGCAGTTTTCGGGGGGCAAATGAGCAGTTCTTC	CASSFRGANEQFF
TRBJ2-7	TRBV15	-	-	TGTGCCACCAGCAGAGATCATCGGACACCCTACGAGCAGTACTTC	CATSRDHRTPYEQYF
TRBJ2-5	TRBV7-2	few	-	TGTGCCAGCAGCTTATGGCTCGGTTCGCAAGAGACCCAGTACTTC	CASSLWLGSQETQYF
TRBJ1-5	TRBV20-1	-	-	TGCAGTGCGGGGGACCAGCCCCAGCATTTT	CSAGDQPQHF
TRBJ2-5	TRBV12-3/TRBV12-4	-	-	TGTGCCAGCAGTTTAAGTGCGGGGAAAGAGACCCAGTACTTC	CASSLSAGKETQYF
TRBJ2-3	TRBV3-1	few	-	TGTGCCAGCAGCCTCACCCTCGGAGGCACAGATACGCAGTATTTT	CASSLTLGGTDTQYF
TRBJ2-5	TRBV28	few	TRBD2	TGTGCCAGCAGTTTTAGGACTAGCGGGCGGGGGACCCAGTACTTC	CASSFRTSGRGTQYF
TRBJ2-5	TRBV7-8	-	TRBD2	TGTGCCAGCAGCCCCATTCGCCTAGCGGACCAAGAGACCCAGTACTTC	CASSPIRLADQETQYF
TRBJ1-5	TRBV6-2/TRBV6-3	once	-	TGTGCCAGCAGCCGCCAGAGTCAGATCTATAGCAATCAGCCCCAGCATTTT	CASSRQSQIYSNQPQHF
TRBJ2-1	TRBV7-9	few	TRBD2	TGTGCCAGCAGCTTATATCCTAGCGGGGGTGGGAATGAGCAGTTCTTC	CASSLYPSGGGNEQFF
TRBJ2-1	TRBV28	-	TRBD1	TGTGCCAGCAGTTCAGGACAGGGATTGAGTGAGCAGTTCTTC	CASSSGQGLSEQFF
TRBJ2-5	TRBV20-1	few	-	TGCAGTGCTAGAAGATTCCAAGAGACCCAGTACTTC	CSARRFQETQYF
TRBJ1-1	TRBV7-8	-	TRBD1	TGTGCCAGCACCGCATGGATGGGACAGGGAGCTTTCTTT	CASTAWMGQGAFF
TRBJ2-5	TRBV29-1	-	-	TGCAGCGTTGTCTTTGGGGATGGAGAGACCCAGTACTTC	CSVVFGDGETQYF
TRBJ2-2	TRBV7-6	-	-	TGTGCCAGCAGCTTAGCGGAAGGGATGTACACCGGGGAGCTGTTTTTT	CASSLAEGMYTGELFF
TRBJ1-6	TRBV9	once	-	TGTGCCAGCAGCGTAGGGACAGTTCCTTCACCCCTCCACTTT	CASSVGTVPSPLHF
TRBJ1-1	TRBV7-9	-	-	TGTGCCAGCAGCTTACGGCAGAGCCAGAACACTGAAGCTTTCTTT	CASSLRQSQNTEAFF
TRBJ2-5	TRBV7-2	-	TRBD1	TGTGCCAGCAGCTCCGGGACAGGCGTGAACGCCCAGTACTTC	CASSSGTGVNAQYF
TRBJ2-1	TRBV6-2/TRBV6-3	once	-	TGTGCCAGCAGTTCGTCCGGGACACCTCAAGAGACCCAGTTCTTC	CASSSSGTPQETQFF
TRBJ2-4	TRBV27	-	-	TGTGCCAGCAGTTTATCGGCCCAGGGACCCTACGGGCAGTACTTC	CASSLSAQGPYGQYF
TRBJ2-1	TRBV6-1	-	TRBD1	TGTGCCAGCAGTGAAGCGACAGGGGGTTACAATGAGCAGTTCTTC	CASSEATGGYNEQFF
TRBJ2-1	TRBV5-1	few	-	TGCGCCAGCAGCTTGTCAGGAGTGCTTGAGCAGTTCTTC	CASSLSGVLEQFF
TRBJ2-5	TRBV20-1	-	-	TGCAGTGCTAGAGATCAGGGAGAGACCCAGTACTTC	CSARDQGETQYF
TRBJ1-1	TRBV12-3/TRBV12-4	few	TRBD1	TGTGCCAGCAGTTTAGCGCACAGCAGGGGGGGTGAAGCTTTCTTT	CASSLAHSRGGEAFF
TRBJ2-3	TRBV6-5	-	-	TGTGCCAGCAGCAGCCAGGGAGATACGCAGTATTTT	CASSSQGDTQYF